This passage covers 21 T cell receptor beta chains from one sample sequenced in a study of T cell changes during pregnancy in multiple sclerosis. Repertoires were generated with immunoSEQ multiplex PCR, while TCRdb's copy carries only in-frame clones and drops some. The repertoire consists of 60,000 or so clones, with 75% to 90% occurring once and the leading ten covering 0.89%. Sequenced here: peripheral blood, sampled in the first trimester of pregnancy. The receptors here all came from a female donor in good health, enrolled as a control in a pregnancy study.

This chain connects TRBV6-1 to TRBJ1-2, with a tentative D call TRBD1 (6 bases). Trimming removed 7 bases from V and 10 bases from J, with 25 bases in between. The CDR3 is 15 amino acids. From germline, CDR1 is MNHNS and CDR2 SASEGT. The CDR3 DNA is TGTGCCAGCACTCGGGCACCCGGACAGACAACTGACTACACCTTC. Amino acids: CASTRAPGQTTDYTF.

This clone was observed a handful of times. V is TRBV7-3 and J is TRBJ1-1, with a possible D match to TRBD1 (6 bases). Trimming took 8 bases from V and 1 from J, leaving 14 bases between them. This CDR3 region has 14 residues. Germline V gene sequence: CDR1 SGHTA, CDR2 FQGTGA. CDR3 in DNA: TGTGCCAGCTCCGCGGGGGGCACGAACACTGAAGCTTTCTTT. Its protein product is CASSAGGTNTEAFF.

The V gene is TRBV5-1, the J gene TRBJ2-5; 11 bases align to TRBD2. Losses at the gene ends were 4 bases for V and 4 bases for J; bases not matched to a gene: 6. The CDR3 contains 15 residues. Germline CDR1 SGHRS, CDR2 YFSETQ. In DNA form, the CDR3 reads TGCGCCAGCAGCCCCCGACTAGCGGGGACAGAGACCCAGTACTTC. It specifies CASSPRLAGTETQYF.

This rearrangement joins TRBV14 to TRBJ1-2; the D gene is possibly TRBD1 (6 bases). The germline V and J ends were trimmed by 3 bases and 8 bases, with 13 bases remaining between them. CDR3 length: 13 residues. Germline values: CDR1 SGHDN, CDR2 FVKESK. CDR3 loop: CASSHAGVGGYTF. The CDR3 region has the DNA TGTGCCAGCAGCCACGCAGGGGTAGGAGGCTACACCTTC.

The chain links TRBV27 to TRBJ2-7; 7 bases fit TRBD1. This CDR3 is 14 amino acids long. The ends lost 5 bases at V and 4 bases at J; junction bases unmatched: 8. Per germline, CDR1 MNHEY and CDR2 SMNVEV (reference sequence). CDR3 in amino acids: CASSSTGAAYEQYF. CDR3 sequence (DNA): TGTGCCAGCAGTAGCACAGGGGCCGCATACGAGCAGTACTTC.

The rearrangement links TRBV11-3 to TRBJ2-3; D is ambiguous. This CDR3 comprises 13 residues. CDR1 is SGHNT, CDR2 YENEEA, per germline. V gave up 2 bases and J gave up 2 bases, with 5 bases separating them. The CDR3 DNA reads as TGTGCCAGCAGCTTAATTAACACAGATACGCAGTATTTT. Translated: CASSLINTDTQYF.

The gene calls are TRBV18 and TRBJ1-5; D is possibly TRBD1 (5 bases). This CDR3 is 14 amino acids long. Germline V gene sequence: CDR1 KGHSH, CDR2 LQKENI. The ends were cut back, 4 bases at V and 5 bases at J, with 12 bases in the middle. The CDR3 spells CASSRGGEDQPQHF. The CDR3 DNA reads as TGTGCCAGCTCACGGGGAGGGGAAGATCAGCCCCAGCATTTT.

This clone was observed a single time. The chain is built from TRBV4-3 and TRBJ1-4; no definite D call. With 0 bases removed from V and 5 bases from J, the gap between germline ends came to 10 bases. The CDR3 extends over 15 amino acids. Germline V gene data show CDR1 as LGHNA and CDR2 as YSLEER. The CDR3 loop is CASSQDGGMNEKLFF. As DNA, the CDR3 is TGCGCCAGCAGCCAAGATGGCGGAATGAATGAAAAACTGTTTTTT.

The chain's CDR3 is CASSLDRGFSYEQYF. CDR3 DNA sequence: TGTGCCAGCAGCTTAGATAGGGGCTTCTCCTACGAGCAGTACTTC. V gene TRBV11-2 combines with J gene TRBJ2-7, with a weak D call TRBD1 (5 bases). Trimming took 0 bases from V and 0 from J, leaving 9 bases between them. The CDR3 has 15 amino acids. Germline CDR1 and CDR2: SGHAT and FQNNGV.

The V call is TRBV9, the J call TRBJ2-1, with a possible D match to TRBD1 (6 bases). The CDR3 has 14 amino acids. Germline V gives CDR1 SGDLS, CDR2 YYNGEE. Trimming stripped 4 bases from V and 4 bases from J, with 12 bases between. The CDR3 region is CASSPMDSYNEQFF. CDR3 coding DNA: TGTGCCAGCAGCCCAATGGACAGTTACAATGAGCAGTTCTTC.

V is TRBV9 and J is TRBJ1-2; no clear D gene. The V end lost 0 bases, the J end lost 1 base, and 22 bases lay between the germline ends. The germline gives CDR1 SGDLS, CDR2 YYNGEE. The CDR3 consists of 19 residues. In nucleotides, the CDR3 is TGTGCCAGCAGCGTAGTTGGTGACCCGCGGAGATTAGATAACTATGGCTACACCTTC. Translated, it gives CASSVVGDPRRLDNYGYTF.

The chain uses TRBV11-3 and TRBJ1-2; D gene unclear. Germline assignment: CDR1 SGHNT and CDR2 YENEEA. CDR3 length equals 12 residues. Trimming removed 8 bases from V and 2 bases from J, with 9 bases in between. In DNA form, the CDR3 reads TGTGCCAGCGGAGGAAGAAACTATGGCTACACCTTC. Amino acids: CASGGRNYGYTF.

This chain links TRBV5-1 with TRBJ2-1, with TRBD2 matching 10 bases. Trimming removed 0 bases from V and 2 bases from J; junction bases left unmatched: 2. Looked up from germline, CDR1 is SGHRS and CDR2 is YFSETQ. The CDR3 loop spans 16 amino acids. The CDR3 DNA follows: TGCGCCAGCAGCTTGGGGACTAGCGGTACCTACAATGAGCAGTTCTTC. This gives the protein CASSLGTSGTYNEQFF.

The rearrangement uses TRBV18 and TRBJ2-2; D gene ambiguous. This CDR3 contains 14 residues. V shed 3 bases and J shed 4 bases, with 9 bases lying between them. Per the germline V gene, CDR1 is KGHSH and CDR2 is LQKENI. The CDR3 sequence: CASSPVRITGELFF. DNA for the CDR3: TGTGCCAGCTCACCGGTCAGAATCACCGGGGAGCTGTTTTTT.

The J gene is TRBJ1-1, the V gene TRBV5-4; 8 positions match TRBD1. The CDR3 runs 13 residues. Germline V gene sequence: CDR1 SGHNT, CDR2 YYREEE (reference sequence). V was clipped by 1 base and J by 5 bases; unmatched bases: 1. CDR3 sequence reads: CASSLTGGTEAFF. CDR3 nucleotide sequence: TGTGCCAGCAGCTTGACAGGGGGAACTGAAGCTTTCTTT.

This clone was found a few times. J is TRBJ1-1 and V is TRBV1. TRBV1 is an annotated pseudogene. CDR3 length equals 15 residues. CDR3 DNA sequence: TGCACCAGCAGCCACAGGGCAGGGAGGTACACTGAAGCTTTCTTT. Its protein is CTSSHRAGRYTEAFF.

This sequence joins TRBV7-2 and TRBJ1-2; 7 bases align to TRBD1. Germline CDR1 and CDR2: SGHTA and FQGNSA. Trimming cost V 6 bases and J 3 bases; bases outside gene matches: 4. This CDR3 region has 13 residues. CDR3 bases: TGTGCCAGCAGACTAACAGGGGACTATGGCTACACCTTC. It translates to CASRLTGDYGYTF.

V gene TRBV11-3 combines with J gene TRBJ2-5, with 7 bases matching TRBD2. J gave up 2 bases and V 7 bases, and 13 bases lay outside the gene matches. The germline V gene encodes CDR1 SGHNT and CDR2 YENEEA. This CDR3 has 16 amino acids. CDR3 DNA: TGTGCCAGCACCCCTGGTCCGCAGGGAGGGCAAGAGACCCAGTACTTC. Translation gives CASTPGPQGGQETQYF. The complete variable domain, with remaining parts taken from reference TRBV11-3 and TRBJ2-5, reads EAGVVQSPRYKIIEKKQPVAFWCNPISGHNTLYWYLQNLGQGPELLIRYENEEAVDDSQLPKDRFSAERLKGVDSTLKIQPAELGDSAVYLCASTPGPQGGQETQYFGPGTRLLVL.

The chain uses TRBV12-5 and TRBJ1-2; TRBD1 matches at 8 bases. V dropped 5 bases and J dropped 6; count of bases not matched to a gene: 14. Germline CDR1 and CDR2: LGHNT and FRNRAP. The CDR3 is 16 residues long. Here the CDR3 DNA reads TGTGCTAGTGGTCCGTCGACAGGGGCGATCCCTGATGGCTACACCTTC. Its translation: CASGPSTGAIPDGYTF.

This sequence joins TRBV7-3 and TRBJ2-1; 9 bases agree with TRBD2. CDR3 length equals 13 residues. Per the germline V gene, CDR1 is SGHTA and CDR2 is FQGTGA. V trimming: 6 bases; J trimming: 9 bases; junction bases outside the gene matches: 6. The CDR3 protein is CASSSGTSTEQFF. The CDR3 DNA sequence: TGTGCCAGCAGTTCCGGGACTAGCACTGAGCAGTTCTTC.

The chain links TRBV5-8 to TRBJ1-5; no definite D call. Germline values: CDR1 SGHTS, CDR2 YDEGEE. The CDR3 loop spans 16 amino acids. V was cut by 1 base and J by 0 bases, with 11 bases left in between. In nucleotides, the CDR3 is TGTGCCAGCAGCTTGAGGACGGGGTATAGCAATCAGCCCCAGCATTTT. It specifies CASSLRTGYSNQPQHF.